Listed here is a single T cell receptor beta chain. This clonotype is medium-sized (0.01 to 0.1%) on the basis of its frequency; no count is available. The clone's antigen remains unknown. The sample is drawn from a study of CD8 T cells in cerebrospinal fluid in Alzheimer's disease (dated by TCRdb to the early 2020s). Regarding the complete study: The study used two single-cell methods, plate-based nested PCR sequencing and droplet-based sequencing, to evaluate clonal expansion of CSF T cells. The study examined whether cerebrospinal fluid from healthy elderly individuals and from patients with neurodegenerative disease contained clonally expanded T cells. The droplet-based CSF comparison of patients and controls included about nine healthy controls (roughly 11,000 cells) and about nine patients with MCI or Alzheimer's disease (about 10,000 cells). A total of about 25 samples were covered by the CSF gene-expression analysis, which included Parkinson's disease patients. Results and caveats for the whole study, not just this receptor: When data were pooled, most of the 6 Alzheimer's patients but only 1 of 10 healthy subjects had a highly expanded clone, defined as at least 3% of TCRs. Only samples with detectable clones went into the overall clonality comparison: some 11 healthy, 5 MCI, 5 AD, and 6 PD. A higher percentage of TCRs was made up by the largest CSF clone in patients with MCI or Alzheimer's disease than in controls. The EBV-specific clones were neither the most highly expanded clones nor enriched among patients. The authors warned that finding EBV-specific TCRs in CSF does not prove a causal connection between EBV and Alzheimer's disease.

The CDR3 runs 13 residues from the cysteine to the phenylalanine. The protein alone is recorded here. From the germline V gene, CDR1 is MNHEY and CDR2 is SVGAGI. Library generation was performed with 10x single-cell sequencing. Profiling of CSF cells was done with 10X Genomics single-cell V(D)J and 5' gene-expression libraries. CSF single-cell TCR libraries were sequenced on an Illumina NextSeq550. From the authors' description of their analysis: V(D)J reads were aligned to the vdj-GRCh38 alts ensemble 2.0.0 reference and processed with the Cell Ranger vdj pipeline. Clonotypes were defined as cell barcodes sharing the same set of productive CDR3 nucleotide sequences. Clonotype information was added to Seurat v3.0 gene-expression metadata to link clonality with transcriptional profiles. Any CSF cell with more than 1,800 genes, more than 7,500 UMIs or more than 10% mitochondrial reads was excluded. To find TCRs with known antigen specificity, CDR3-beta sequences were matched against VDJdb. Only TCRs with complete alpha and beta chains were included in the network analysis of clone sharing, which used the R package qgraph. TCRdb reprocessed the reads, reporting each CDR3 protein sequence once and no DNA. TCRdb's processing, not the authors' own work, is the source of the V and J calls. The sample table includes over a thousand distinct CDR3 sequences. The top ten clones comprise approximately 5.5% of the sample.

All participants were free of acute infectious disease and in good physical condition. Neurodegeneration in patients was confirmed with biomarkers including neurofilament, amyloid-beta and tau. For droplet-based sequencing, live CSF cells were sorted with a live/dead marker. CSF was obtained by lumbar puncture, and immune cells were pelleted by centrifugation at 300g. Each CSF sample was checked for red blood cells, and any sample showing blood contamination was excluded. CSF cells were cryopreserved by placing the cells in freezing medium, freezing the cells overnight at -80 degrees C, and then storing the cells in liquid nitrogen. Before analysis, CSF samples had been stored for less than six months.

Sequencing was performed on cerebrospinal fluid. This clonotype originated in a human donor with Alzheimer's disease. This sequence uses TRBV6-5 and TRBJ1-6. The CDR3 protein: CASSYSMPSPLHF.